Given below is one T cell receptor (beta chain) in context. Antigen specificity is unknown. These data belong to a study of cytomegalovirus exposure and HLA in healthy donors. Study-wide results and caveats: Usually a TCR sequence was rare, but some public TCRs were found in many donors.

This cohort consisted of healthy bone marrow donors. Primers for the PCR totalled 60 Vbeta and 13 Jbeta. Profiling relied on immunoSEQ multiplex PCR, and the TCRdb table lists in-frame clones only, not all of them. The data show under 200,000 clones, 75% seen once. The sample was PBMCs. This TCR was sampled from a woman in her 50s in good health and CMV-seropositive.

CDR3 sequence (DNA): TGTGCCAGCAGCCTCCCGGGGGGGTTGTATGAGACCCAGTACTTC. It yields the protein CASSLPGGLYETQYF. The chain uses TRBV2 and TRBJ2-5, with 8 bases identical to TRBD2. This CDR3 contains 15 residues. The germline CDR1 and CDR2 sequences are SNHLY and FYNNEI. V shed 6 bases and J 5 bases; nucleotides not matched to a gene: 11. Together with reference TRBV2 and TRBJ2-5, the CDR3 gives the full variable domain: EPEVTQTPSHQVTQMGQEVILRCVPISNHLYFYWYRQILGQKVEFLVSFYNNEISEKSEIFDDQFSVERPDGSNFTLKIRSTKLEDSAMYFCASSLPGGLYETQYFGPGTRLLVL.